This T cell receptor (beta chain) is from a study of radiation and T cells in renal cell carcinoma. This clone was seen a handful of times. Stated time point: blood 4 weeks post-SBRT, at nephrectomy. Treatment meaning: 15 Gy SBRT to primary tumor, nephrectomy 4 weeks later. Clones were read by immunoSEQ multiplex PCR, and TCRdb kept only the in-frame ones, dropping some. The data contain about 170,000 clones, less than 90% of them singletons. Trimming cost V 6 bases and J 3 bases, with 14 bases left between them. Germline V gene sequence: CDR1 MNHEY, CDR2 SVGAGI. The CDR3 length is 14 residues. The sequence was obtained from a woman in her forties or fifties with renal cell carcinoma. V is TRBV6-5 and J is TRBJ1-2, with D tentatively TRBD1 (6 bases). Sequenced here: blood, sampled from a patient whose treatment included radiotherapy and nephrectomy. CDR3 protein: CASRPTGADYGYTF. CDR3 sequence (DNA): TGTGCCAGCAGGCCGACAGGAGCGGACTATGGCTACACCTTC.